These 3 T cell receptor beta chains share one sample of origin, sequenced in a study of T cell repertoires in cytomegalovirus infection (dated by TCRdb to between 2017 and 2020). Data came from an Illumina HiSeq 1500. TCRdb reworked the public reads: Q25 trimming with fastp, MiXCR clone assembly, productive beta chains retained. Merged by CDR3 protein, the rows form single entries marked with the most common genes and DNA. This sample is represented by under 95,000 distinct CDR3 sequences; roughly half of them were singletons. The ten biggest clones cover roughly 93% of the sample. For these receptors, no antigen is known. What the treatment or condition label conveys for this sample: in vitro stimulation with specific CMV peptide epitopes to enrich CMV-specific T cells. The sample here was CD8+ T cells from cultured PBMCs, taken from culture after CMV antigen stimulation. The receptors shown here come from a human donor in good health (CMV status not recorded). Some clones in this sample may be carry-over from other donors' samples.

This clonotype was seen a handful of times. This chain uses TRBV7-2 with TRBJ1-1; 7 nucleotides line up with TRBD1. The CDR3 consists of 15 residues. J lost 2 bases, V lost 5 bases, and 8 bases had no gene match. Germline loops: CDR1 SGHTA, CDR2 FQGNSA. The CDR3 is CASSQRTGGNTEAFF. The CDR3, as DNA: TGTGCCAGCAGCCAGCGGACAGGAGGAAACACTGAAGCTTTCTTT.

This rearrangement joins TRBV28 to TRBJ2-3; TRBD1 aligns across 12 bases. The V gene end was trimmed by 5 bases and the J gene end by 4 bases; junction bases not matched to a gene: 13. Looked up from germline, CDR1 is MDHEN and CDR2 is SYDVKM. This CDR3 has 18 amino acids. CDR3 sequence reads: CASSLPGQGAVVPDTQYF. For the CDR3, the DNA is TGTGCCAGCAGTCTCCCGGGACAGGGGGCGGTCGTCCCAGATACGCAGTATTTT.

This clonotype was recorded a few times. The J gene is TRBJ1-2, the V gene TRBV28, with D tentatively TRBD1 (5 bases). CDR3 length equals 14 residues. The germline CDR1 and CDR2 sequences are MDHEN and SYDVKM. V lost 6 bases and J 7 bases, leaving 18 bases between the germline ends. The CDR3 here is CASRPTGTLIGYTF. The CDR3 DNA sequence: TGTGCCAGCAGACCTACCGGGACCCTAATTGGCTACACCTTC.